The present entry profiles one TCR beta chain with its context. Its antigen remains unidentified. These data come from a study of cytomegalovirus exposure and HLA in healthy donors. Overall study context: Later analysis reported that the approximately 120 validation repertoires shared the platform of the roughly 680 first-cohort repertoires. Whole-study findings and limits: Most TCR sequences proved rare, with some public TCRs found in many donors. Later, an analysis found that TCR clusters from the first cohort tended to co-occur in the roughly 120 validation repertoires.

Trimming cost V 4 bases and J 2 bases; bases outside gene matches: 6. CDR1 is SEHNR and CDR2 is FQNEAQ in the germline V gene (reference sequence). The CDR3 totals 15 residues. Sequenced by immunoSEQ multiplex PCR; TCRdb stores in-frame clones only, minus some. The table lists some 86,000 clones, roughly 93% of them singletons. Material: PBMCs. V is TRBV7-9 and J is TRBJ2-5, with 8 positions matching TRBD2. The source of this sequence is a young woman in good health and CMV-seronegative. CDR3: CASSSMGLEQETQYF. The CDR3 nucleotides read TGTGCCAGCAGCTCCATGGGACTAGAACAAGAGACCCAGTACTTC.